The sequence of this T cell receptor (beta chain) was determined in a study of neurological immune-mediated disorders. TCRdb independently ran MiXCR on the 5' RACE reads; one entry per CDR3 protein. Of 66,000 or so distinct CDR3 sequences listed, roughly 5.6% were seen once; the top ten hold about 2.6%. Per the germline V gene, CDR1 is SGHRS and CDR2 is YFSETQ. CDR3 length: 14 amino acids. Trimming took 3 bases from V and 8 from J, leaving 15 bases between them. This clonotype was seen at least ten times. J is TRBJ2-1 and V is TRBV5-1; D is uncertain. The sample consisted of PBMCs. This receptor was identified in a woman aged 30 to 39 with multiple sclerosis. The CDR3 sequence is CASSSLPVFDEQFF. For the CDR3, the DNA is TGCGCCAGCAGCTCCCTCCCCGTCTTTGATGAGCAGTTCTTC. Variable domain in full (rest from reference TRBV5-1 and TRBJ2-1): KAGVTQTPRYLIKTRGQQVTLSCSPISGHRSVSWYQQTPGQGLQFLFEYFSETQRNKGNFPGRFSGRQFSNSRSEMNVSTLELGDSALYLCASSSLPVFDEQFFGPGTRLTVL.